Presented here are 23 T cell receptor beta chains from one specimen sequenced in a study of blood T cell repertoires in COVID-19. Method: immunoSEQ multiplex PCR; TCRdb's copy keeps in-frame clones and lacks some. The repertoire has approximately 80,000 clones, more than 75% of them found once; the top ten carry about 5%. Sequenced material: peripheral blood. The origin of the receptors is a man aged 40-55 years with acute or convalescent COVID-19.

This clone was seen only once. The chain has TRBV3-1 (or the pseudogene TRBV3-2) and TRBJ1-3; possibly TRBD1 for D (6 bases). The V gene lost 3 bases and the J gene lost 1 base, with 7 bases spanning the gap. The CDR3 consists of 14 residues. CDR1 LGHDT and CDR2 YNNKEL come from the germline V gene (reference sequence). CDR3: CASSQGASGNTIYF. The CDR3 bases are TGTGCCAGCAGCCAGGGGGCGTCTGGAAACACCATATATTTT.

J is TRBJ2-2 and V is TRBV5-1, with a possible D match to TRBD1 (5 bases). The V end lost 0 bases, the J end lost 3 bases, and 9 bases lay between the germline ends. Germline assignment: CDR1 SGHRS and CDR2 YFSETQ. This CDR3 region has 15 residues. The CDR3, as DNA: TGCGCCAGCAGCTTGGCCGCAGGGTACACCGGGGAGCTGTTTTTT. Translating gives CASSLAAGYTGELFF. The entire variable domain, with the rest obtained from reference TRBV5-1 and TRBJ2-2, is as follows: KAGVTQTPRYLIKTRGQQVTLSCSPISGHRSVSWYQQTPGQGLQFLFEYFSETQRNKGNFPGRFSGRQFSNSRSEMNVSTLELGDSALYLCASSLAAGYTGELFFGEGSRLTVL.

The genes are TRBV29-1 and TRBJ1-1; TRBD1 agrees at 10 bases. From germline, CDR1 is SQVTM and CDR2 ANQGSEA. This CDR3 spans 14 amino acids. Germline trimming cut 6 bases from V and 6 bases from J; bases unmatched to any gene: 10. The CDR3 protein is CSVVTGTGEAEAFF. The DNA for the CDR3 is TGCAGCGTGGTGACCGGGACAGGGGAGGCTGAAGCTTTCTTT.

J is TRBJ2-1 and V is TRBV27, with 8 nucleotides matching TRBD2. This CDR3 has 14 residues. Germline V gives CDR1 MNHEY, CDR2 SMNVEV (reference sequence). The V gene end was trimmed by 1 base and the J gene end by 8 bases; junction bases not matched to a gene: 4. CDR3 in DNA: TGTGCCAGCAGTTTATGGACTAGCACCTATGAGCAGTTCTTC. Protein product: CASSLWTSTYEQFF.

The gene calls are TRBV30 and TRBJ1-1, with D maybe TRBD1 (5 bases). The germline CDR1 and CDR2 sequences are GTSNPN and SVGIG (reference sequence). The CDR3 contains 15 residues. Trimming removed 0 bases at V and 1 base at J, with 12 bases between. The chain's CDR3 is CAWSVGPGKNTEAFF. The CDR3 DNA is TGTGCCTGGAGTGTAGGCCCAGGGAAGAACACTGAAGCTTTCTTT. The variable domain in full, completed from reference TRBV30 and TRBJ1-1, reads SQTIHQWPATLVQPVGSPLSLECTVEGTSNPNLYWYRQAAGRGLQLLFYSVGIGQISSEVPQNLSASRPQDRQFILSSKKLLLSDSGFYLCAWSVGPGKNTEAFFGQGTRLTVV.

V usage is TRBV5-1 and J usage is TRBJ1-2; 9 bases map to TRBD1. From germline, CDR1 is SGHRS and CDR2 YFSETQ. The V and J ends lost 4 bases and 2 bases, in that order; junction bases with no gene match: 9. The CDR3 runs to 16 residues. CDR3 loop: CASSGKDRGANYGYTF. For the CDR3, the DNA is TGCGCCAGCAGCGGTAAGGACAGGGGTGCCAACTATGGCTACACCTTC. The full variable domain, in which reference TRBV5-1 and TRBJ1-2 provide the parts outside the CDR3, is KAGVTQTPRYLIKTRGQQVTLSCSPISGHRSVSWYQQTPGQGLQFLFEYFSETQRNKGNFPGRFSGRQFSNSRSEMNVSTLELGDSALYLCASSGKDRGANYGYTFGSGTRLTVV.

A remark on this clone: Within the sample, other DNA sequences also encode this same CDR3. J is TRBJ1-5 and V is TRBV5-8; a weak D match, TRBD1 (5 bases). Deletions cut 4 bases from V and 7 bases from J, with 15 bases between. Germline loops: CDR1 SGHTS, CDR2 YDEGEE. The CDR3 loop spans 14 amino acids. This CDR3 reads CASSRVGRGQPQHF. The CDR3 nucleotides are TGTGCCAGCAGCCGGGTCGGTAGGGGACAGCCCCAGCATTTT.

V gene TRBV9 combines with J gene TRBJ2-1; D is perhaps TRBD2 (5 bases). The CDR3 is made up of 15 amino acids. The V gene's germline CDR1 is SGDLS and CDR2 YYNGEE. Trimming pared 0 bases from V and 6 bases from J, leaving 13 bases between. CDR3 region: CASSVGISVGNEQFF. In DNA form, the CDR3 reads TGTGCCAGCAGCGTAGGAATTAGCGTGGGCAATGAGCAGTTCTTC.

The chain joins TRBV5-1 to TRBJ2-7, with a possible D match to TRBD1 (6 bases). Trimming removed 2 bases at V and 3 bases at J, with 12 bases between. There are 14 residues in the CDR3. Germline CDR1 SGHRS, CDR2 YFSETQ. The CDR3 bases are TGCGCCAGCAGCTTAAGTGTAGGGGGCTACGAGCAGTACTTC. Protein sequence: CASSLSVGGYEQYF.

This chain joins TRBV3-1 (or the pseudogene TRBV3-2) and TRBJ2-7, with TRBD1 identical over 8 bases. This CDR3 has 14 residues. Germline CDR1 LGHDT, CDR2 YNNKEL (reference sequence). V was pared by 4 bases and J by 3 bases, with 5 bases of the junction left unmatched. The CDR3: CASSRDRNNYEQYF. DNA for the CDR3: TGTGCCAGCAGCCGGGACAGGAACAACTACGAGCAGTACTTC.

This clone was counted only a few times. The V and J genes are TRBV5-6 and TRBJ2-7; the D is unclear. The V gene's germline CDR1 is SGHDT and CDR2 YYEEEE. The CDR3 has 13 residues. V was trimmed by 1 base and J by 1 base, leaving 6 bases between them. The DNA of the CDR3 is TGTGCCAGCAGCTTGCGGGTATCCTACGAGCAGTACTTC. It codes for CASSLRVSYEQYF. Looking up the rest from reference TRBV5-6 and TRBJ2-7 gives the full variable domain: DAGVTQSPTHLIKTRGQQVTLRCSPKSGHDTVSWYQQALGQGPQFIFQYYEEEERQRGNFPDRFSGHQFPNYSSELNVNALLLGDSALYLCASSLRVSYEQYFGPGTRLTVT.

The genes are TRBV9 and TRBJ1-6; D ambiguous. The V end lost 0 bases, the J end lost 2 bases, and 9 bases lay between the germline ends. There are 16 residues in the CDR3. Germline V gene data show CDR1 as SGDLS and CDR2 as YYNGEE. The CDR3 region has the DNA TGTGCCAGCAGCGTAGGCGTGAGCCCCTATAATTCACCCCTCCACTTT. It is translated as CASSVGVSPYNSPLHF.

V gene TRBV2 combines with J gene TRBJ2-2; D perhaps matches TRBD2 (7 bases). The germline V gene encodes CDR1 SNHLY and CDR2 FYNNEI. The CDR3 sequence is 14 residues long. V lost 7 bases to trimming and J lost 5 bases, with 14 bases between them. CDR3 amino acids: CASKGGARTGELFF. The CDR3 region has the DNA TGTGCCAGCAAAGGGGGGGCGCGGACCGGGGAGCTGTTTTTT.

V gene TRBV18 combines with J gene TRBJ1-1, with 7 nucleotides matching TRBD1. The CDR3 is 15 amino acids. The V segment lost 4 bases and the J segment 1 base; nucleotides outside the gene matches: 6. Germline loops: CDR1 KGHSH, CDR2 LQKENI. The CDR3 loop is CASSLTTGPNTEAFF. The CDR3 DNA follows: TGTGCCAGCTCACTGACGACAGGGCCGAACACTGAAGCTTTCTTT.

The sample holds a few counts of this clone. V is TRBV5-1 and J is TRBJ2-1; 9 bases align to TRBD2. V shed 0 bases and J 5 bases; nucleotides not matched to a gene: 6. Germline V lookup: CDR1 SGHRS, CDR2 YFSETQ. The CDR3 is made up of 16 amino acids. The CDR3 DNA follows: TGCGCCAGCAGCTTGGGAGTAGCGGGGGACCACAATGAGCAGTTCTTC. Residues: CASSLGVAGDHNEQFF.

The chain employs TRBV1 and TRBJ1-1. TRBV1 is a pseudogene locus. The CDR3 covers 17 residues. CDR3 bases: TGCACCAGCAGCCATAAACATCGACCGGGAGGTGACACTGAAGCTTTCTTT. Translating gives CTSSHKHRPGGDTEAFF.

V and J are TRBV19 and TRBJ2-7, with D perhaps matching TRBD2 (6 bases). Trimming shortened V by 1 base and J by 0 bases, and 13 bases separated the two germline ends. CDR1 and CDR2 from the germline V gene are LNHDA and SQIVND (reference sequence). The CDR3 is 16 residues long. The CDR3 sequence is CASSIVSPGSSYEQYF. The CDR3 DNA follows: TGTGCCAGTAGTATAGTTTCTCCCGGGAGCTCCTACGAGCAGTACTTC.

The chain has TRBV7-2 and TRBJ2-7, with 10 bases lining up with TRBD1. Per the germline V gene, CDR1 is SGHTA and CDR2 is FQGNSA. There are 15 residues in the CDR3. V gave up 5 bases and J gave up 3 bases; unmatched junction bases: 7. CDR3 sequence (DNA): TGTGCCAGCAGCCGGACGGGACAGGGGTACTACGAGCAGTACTTC. As protein: CASSRTGQGYYEQYF.

The chain carries TRBV5-5 and TRBJ1-2; D possibly corresponds to TRBD1 (5 bases). Germline V gives CDR1 SGHKS, CDR2 YYEKEE (reference sequence). Trimming removed 4 bases at V and 1 base at J, with 26 bases between. The CDR3 runs 19 residues. CDR3 DNA: TGTGCCAGCAGCCGTTCGTGGGTGCAGGGCGATACGGGTAACTATGGCTACACCTTC. Translating gives CASSRSWVQGDTGNYGYTF.

The CDR3 is CAGEKRGRLNTEAFF. The CDR3 DNA is TGTGCCGGGGAAAAAAGGGGGAGACTAAACACTGAAGCTTTCTTT. The rearrangement joins TRBV27 to TRBJ1-1; a weak D match, TRBD1 (6 bases). The CDR3 spans 15 residues. V gave up 11 bases and J gave up 2 bases, with 21 bases separating them. CDR1 and CDR2 (germline): MNHEY, SMNVEV (reference sequence).

The genes are TRBV10-3 and TRBJ2-1; D is ambiguous. From germline, CDR1 is ENHRY and CDR2 SYGVKD. Trimming took 0 bases from V and 5 from J, leaving 11 bases between them. The CDR3 extends over 15 amino acids. The DNA for the CDR3 is TGTGCCATCAGTGAGTCGCTGGGCCGAGACAATGAGCAGTTCTTC. Translation gives CAISESLGRDNEQFF.

The chain carries TRBV5-1 and TRBJ1-2; 7 bases agree with TRBD1. CDR1 is SGHRS, CDR2 YFSETQ, per germline. V dropped 4 bases and J dropped 3; count of bases not matched to a gene: 3. This CDR3 region has 13 residues. CDR3 sequence reads: CASSRDSDYGYTF. The CDR3 coding sequence is TGCGCCAGCAGCAGGGACAGCGACTATGGCTACACCTTC.

The V call is TRBV30, the J call TRBJ1-6; tentative D call: TRBD1 (6 bases). The CDR3 loop spans 15 amino acids. Trimming left V 5 bases short and J 10 bases short, with 21 bases between. From germline, CDR1 is GTSNPN and CDR2 SVGIG (reference sequence). DNA for the CDR3: TGTGCCTGGCGTAAAGGGGCAGGGGAATGGTCACCCCTCCACTTT. It encodes CAWRKGAGEWSPLHF.